This T cell receptor beta chain was documented in a study of T cell responses to AZD1222 COVID-19 vaccine. Broader study findings: Vaccine-related CD4 TCRs covered spike, predominating at 160-218 and 743-854. After the peak T cell response, and only then, were repertoires sampled. Clonal diversity was possibly underestimated, and the donors were mostly white British, with more females.

In its sample, this clone is large. The antigen remains undetermined. The study pooled second doses at about 4 or about 12 weeks. Assay used: immunoSEQ multiplex PCR; TCRdb lists only in-frame clones, some missing. The repertoire consists of around 190,000 clones, with 80% to 95% occurring once and the leading ten covering approximately 1.7%. Germline V CDR1 and CDR2: MNHEY, SMNVEV (reference sequence). The CDR3 consists of 13 residues. The ends lost 6 bases at V and 10 bases at J; junction bases unmatched: 6. This clonotype was sampled from an adult who received the AZD1222 COVID-19 vaccine. The chain combines TRBV27 with TRBJ2-1; 10 bases are shared with TRBD2. The input for sequencing was peripheral blood, taken 28 days after the second AZD1222 dose. The DNA of the CDR3 is TGTGCCAGCAGAGGACTAGCGGTCTCGGAGCAGTTCTTC. Its protein product is CASRGLAVSEQFF.